Following are 20 T cell receptor beta chains from one sample sequenced in a study of radiotherapy plus CTLA-4 blockade in lung cancer. The assay was immunoSEQ multiplex PCR, and TCRdb's table has in-frame clones only and misses some. The table has around 80,000 clones, roughly four fifths seen once. The material was peripheral blood, obtained from a patient treated with radiotherapy plus ipilimumab. The receptors come from a human donor with non-small cell lung cancer who had stable disease on radiotherapy plus ipilimumab.

This clone occurred a few times. This sequence joins TRBV7-2 and TRBJ1-5; D is uncertain. The CDR3 loop spans 13 amino acids. V was trimmed by 6 bases and J by 0 bases, leaving 6 bases between them. Per germline, CDR1 SGHTA and CDR2 FQGNSA. CDR3 loop: CASRPDSNQPQHF. The CDR3 DNA reads as TGTGCCAGCAGGCCAGATAGCAATCAGCCCCAGCATTTT.

The chain couples TRBV29-1 to TRBJ1-5; possible D gene TRBD1, 5 bases. This CDR3 is 13 amino acids long. CDR1 and CDR2 (germline): SQVTM, ANQGSEA. The ends were cut back, 6 bases at V and 3 bases at J, with 12 bases in the middle. The CDR3 DNA reads TGCAGCGTCGCAGGGTTGTACAATCAGCCCCAGCATTTT. Encoded protein: CSVAGLYNQPQHF.

The chain uses TRBV14 and TRBJ2-1, with 7 positions matching TRBD1. The CDR3 consists of 14 residues. The V segment lost 4 bases and the J segment 8 bases; nucleotides outside the gene matches: 8. CDR1 is SGHDN, CDR2 FVKESK, per germline. The CDR3 region is CASSPDRNKDEQFF. The CDR3 bases are TGTGCCAGCAGCCCGGACAGGAATAAGGATGAGCAGTTCTTC.

The J gene is TRBJ1-1, the V gene TRBV29-1; D unresolved. The length of the CDR3 is 12 residues. The ends were cut back, 7 bases at V and 1 base at J, with 10 bases in the middle. The germline CDR1 and CDR2 sequences are SQVTM and ANQGSEA. DNA for the CDR3: TGCAGCGGCCGGTCGGGGAACACTGAAGCTTTCTTT. It encodes CSGRSGNTEAFF.

The rearrangement uses TRBV11-3 and TRBJ2-1, with D possibly being TRBD1 or TRBD2 (5 bases each). This CDR3 has 16 amino acids. V was shortened by 1 base and J by 2 bases, with 12 bases between the two germline ends. Looked up from germline, CDR1 is SGHNT and CDR2 is YENEEA. CDR3 bases: TGTGCCAGCAGCTTAGGGGACCGCACCACCTACAATGAGCAGTTCTTC. Translating it yields CASSLGDRTTYNEQFF.

The rearrangement joins TRBV9 to TRBJ2-1, with D possibly being TRBD1 (6 bases). The germline gives CDR1 SGDLS, CDR2 YYNGEE. V lost 0 bases to trimming and J lost 9 bases, with 16 bases between them. The CDR3 length is 15 residues. CDR3 sequence (DNA): TGTGCCAGCAGCGTAGGGACAGACCTCTCGAGTGAGCAGTTCTTC. Translated, it gives CASSVGTDLSSEQFF.

The genes are TRBV6-1 and TRBJ2-2; 11 bases fit TRBD2. The V and J ends lost 4 bases and 2 bases, in that order; junction bases with no gene match: 9. CDR3 length equals 18 residues. CDR1 and CDR2 (germline): MNHNS, SASEGT. This CDR3 reads CASSVASGGSINTGELFF. The CDR3 nucleotides are TGTGCCAGCAGTGTTGCTAGCGGGGGGAGTATAAACACCGGGGAGCTGTTTTTT.

The chain employs TRBV6-1 and TRBJ1-6, with D perhaps TRBD1 (6 bases). The V gene lost 4 bases and the J gene lost 10 bases, with 14 bases spanning the gap. Germline V gene sequence: CDR1 MNHNS, CDR2 SASEGT. The CDR3 length is 14 residues. CDR3 region: CASSGGGGWSPLHF. The CDR3 DNA follows: TGTGCCAGCAGTGGGGGAGGGGGGTGGTCACCCCTCCACTTT.

This clone was detected only once. The rearrangement joins TRBV2 to TRBJ2-2; the D is unclear. The CDR3 consists of 14 residues. The germline CDR1 and CDR2 sequences are SNHLY and FYNNEI. The ends were cut back, 3 bases at V and 5 bases at J, with 10 bases in the middle. As DNA, the CDR3 is TGTGCCAGCAGTGATCCTCGAAAGACCGGGGAGCTGTTTTTT. The encoded protein is CASSDPRKTGELFF.

The V and J genes are TRBV12-5 and TRBJ1-1; D is possibly TRBD1 (5 bases). The V gene lost 6 bases and the J gene lost 1 base, with 9 bases spanning the gap. In germline, CDR1 is LGHNT, CDR2 FRNRAP. The CDR3 has 13 amino acids. CDR3 DNA: TGTGCTAGTGGACCCGGGGCGAACACTGAAGCTTTCTTT. Its translation is CASGPGANTEAFF.

The chain links TRBV10-2 to TRBJ2-3; TRBD1 agrees at 8 bases. This CDR3 is 15 amino acids long. CDR1 is WSHSY and CDR2 is SAAADI in the germline V gene. After removal of 6 bases from V and 2 bases from J, the junction contained 7 bases not matched to a gene. This CDR3 reads CASSQQGGDTDTQYF. The CDR3 nucleotides read TGCGCCAGCAGCCAACAGGGGGGAGACACAGATACGCAGTATTTT.

CDR3 amino acids: CASSLSSEYQETQYF. CDR3 coding DNA: TGTGCCAGCAGCTTAAGTAGCGAGTACCAAGAGACCCAGTACTTC. The chain is built from TRBV7-2 and TRBJ2-5; weak D call: TRBD2 (5 bases). CDR3 length equals 15 residues. Germline CDR1 reads SGHTA; CDR2 reads FQGNSA. Trimming removed 2 bases from V and 0 bases from J, with 10 bases in between.

The chain links TRBV2 to TRBJ2-7; weak D call: TRBD2 (5 bases). This CDR3 comprises 12 residues. Trimming took 8 bases from V and 4 from J, leaving 12 bases between them. Germline assignment: CDR1 SNHLY and CDR2 FYNNEI. This chain's CDR3 is CASGGSPYEQYF. In DNA, the CDR3 is TGTGCCAGCGGCGGGTCCCCTTACGAGCAGTACTTC.

V usage is TRBV10-3 and J usage is TRBJ2-1; a possible D gene is TRBD1 (6 bases). CDR3 length equals 16 residues. Germline V gene data show CDR1 as ENHRY and CDR2 as SYGVKD. Trimming stripped 0 bases from V and 1 base from J, with 10 bases between. The CDR3 loop is CAISESGHSSYNEQFF. In nucleotides, the CDR3 is TGTGCCATCAGTGAGTCGGGACACTCGTCCTACAATGAGCAGTTCTTC.

This clone showed up just a few times. The CDR3 nucleotides read TGTGCCACAGGACAGGGACATAGCAATCAGCCCCAGCATTTT. Translating it yields CATGQGHSNQPQHF. The chain employs TRBV19 and TRBJ1-5; 8 bases align to TRBD1. CDR1 is LNHDA and CDR2 is SQIVND in the germline V gene (reference sequence). The CDR3 has 14 residues. J gave up 0 bases and V 10 bases, and 5 bases lay outside the gene matches.

The chain joins TRBV2 to TRBJ1-1; the match to TRBD1 covers 7 bases. Per the germline V gene, CDR1 is SNHLY and CDR2 is FYNNEI. The CDR3 spans 14 residues. With V trimmed by 0 bases and J by 5 bases, 3 bases remained unmatched. The CDR3 sequence is CASSEARGSTEAFF. The CDR3 nucleotides are TGTGCCAGCAGTGAAGCCAGGGGGTCGACTGAAGCTTTCTTT.

This chain uses TRBV28 with TRBJ1-6, with TRBD1 identical over 9 bases. The length of the CDR3 is 15 residues. Germline CDR1 reads MDHEN; CDR2 reads SYDVKM. V lost 6 bases, J lost 9 bases, and 9 bases stayed unmatched. The CDR3 spells CASRTQQGALSPLHF. The CDR3 DNA is TGTGCCAGCAGAACACAACAGGGGGCGCTTTCACCCCTCCACTTT.

J is TRBJ2-5 and V is TRBV18; 16 bases map to TRBD2. Germline lookup yields CDR1 KGHSH and CDR2 LQKENI. Losses at the gene ends were 5 bases for V and 5 bases for J; bases not matched to a gene: 14. The length of the CDR3 is 19 residues. For the CDR3, the DNA is TGTGCCAGCTCATCAATTCCCGGGACTAGCGGGAGGGCCCTGGAGACCCAGTACTTC. It encodes CASSSIPGTSGRALETQYF.

The rearrangement links TRBV11-2 to TRBJ2-7; no reliable D call. The germline CDR1 and CDR2 sequences are SGHAT and FQNNGV. The CDR3 has 11 residues. V was trimmed by 2 bases and J by 6 bases, leaving 5 bases between them. This chain's CDR3 is CASSLLREQYF. In DNA, the CDR3 is TGTGCCAGCAGCTTACTACGCGAGCAGTACTTC.

In DNA form, the CDR3 reads TGTGCCAGCTCACCAAGGGGGACAGATACGCAGTATTTT. This codes for CASSPRGTDTQYF. J is TRBJ2-3 and V is TRBV18; D might be TRBD1 (6 bases). With 2 bases removed from V and 3 bases from J, the gap between germline ends came to 6 bases. Germline values: CDR1 KGHSH, CDR2 LQKENI. The CDR3 totals 13 residues.